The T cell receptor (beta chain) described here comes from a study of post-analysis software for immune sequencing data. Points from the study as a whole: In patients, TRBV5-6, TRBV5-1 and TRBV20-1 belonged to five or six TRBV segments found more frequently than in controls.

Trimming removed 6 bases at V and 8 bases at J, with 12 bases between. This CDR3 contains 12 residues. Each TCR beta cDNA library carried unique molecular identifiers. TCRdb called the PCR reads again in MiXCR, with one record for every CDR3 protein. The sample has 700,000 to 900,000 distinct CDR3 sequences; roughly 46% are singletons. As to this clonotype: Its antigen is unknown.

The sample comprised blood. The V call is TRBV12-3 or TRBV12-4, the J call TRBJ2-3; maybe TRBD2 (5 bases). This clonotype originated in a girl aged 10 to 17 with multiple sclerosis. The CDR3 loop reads CASRQIGGTQYF. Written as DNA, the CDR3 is TGTGCCAGCAGGCAGATTGGAGGTACGCAGTATTTT.